The clone carrying this TCR beta chain was counted between two and nine times. Germline V gene data show CDR1 as KGHSH and CDR2 as LQKENI. Trimming shortened V by 1 base and J by 9 bases, and 13 bases separated the two germline ends. This CDR3 is built from 14 residues. The sample originates from a study of blood T cell repertoires in COVID-19. Study as a whole: The study drew acute and convalescent COVID-19 samples from the United States, Italy and Spain. From T cells, B-cell-depleted T cells, or PBMCs came the material, which was cDNA or gDNA.

Original handling: From reference gene primer amplification, estimates of nucleated cell counts were derived. Repertoires were generated with immunoSEQ multiplex PCR, while TCRdb's copy carries only in-frame clones and drops some. V and J calls and clone size are copied from that table; D and trimming were computed from the DNA. In the table there are some 20,000 clones, more than 80% of which are singletons. The V and J genes are TRBV18 and TRBJ2-1, with no clear D. This clonotype was sampled from a woman over 75 with active or convalescent COVID-19. Sample: peripheral blood. In DNA, the CDR3 is TGTGCCAGCTCACCACGACTTTATAATGTTGAGCAGTTCTTC. This encodes CASSPRLYNVEQFF. Full variable domain (remainder filled in from reference TRBV18 and TRBJ2-1): NAGVMQNPRHLVRRRGQEARLRCSPMKGHSHVYWYRQLPEEGLKFMVYLQKENIIDESGMPKERFSAEFPKEGPSILRIQQVVRGDSAAYFCASSPRLYNVEQFFGPGTRLTVL.